This T cell receptor beta chain stems from a study of post-analysis software for immune sequencing data (dated by TCRdb to 2014 to 2015). For the wider study: Disease courses on record covered relapsing-remitting, secondary progressive and progressive-relapsing multiple sclerosis, though some patients had no subtype annotation. The patient repertoires were compared against some twelve previously published healthy control repertoires obtained from donors aged about 6 to 28 years. A subset of samples was prepared in parallel using single-end sample barcoding, then pooled and co-amplified after Illumina adapter ligation. Study-level results and caveats: When samples were clustered directly using the F measure, samples prepared in the same batch co-clustered strongly, which prompted a batch-effect correction. The multiple sclerosis patient group was slightly younger than the control group. Significantly higher frequencies in patients than in controls were found for roughly 5 TRBV segments, including TRBV5-6, TRBV5-1 and TRBV20-1. Compared with controls, multiple sclerosis patients had significantly lower normalized Chao1 diversity, a finding suggesting substantial peripheral T-cell clonal expansion.

To demonstrate the VDJtools post-analysis software, TCR beta repertoires were profiled from the peripheral blood of some 12 young patients with multiple sclerosis. The multiple sclerosis patients were children and adolescents ranging in age from about 6 to 17 years. This clonotype was seen a few times. Its specific antigen is unknown. Nothing much larger sits one base from this clone, and base qualities are not available. The method behind the library was PCR. The run used an Illumina HiSeq 2500. To reduce PCR and sequencing biases, unique molecular identifiers were built into the TCR beta cDNA libraries. Approximately 500,000 cDNA molecules were obtained for every 1 to 10 million input T cells, so each molecule roughly corresponded to one T cell. Patient libraries were prepared and sequenced with the same protocol used for the earlier healthy control dataset. Within a given batch, samples were prepared together, multiplexed and sequenced on the same HiSeq lane. In the original analysis: MIGEC was used to process the raw barcoded reads, and molecular identifier groups with only a single read were discarded before consensus assembly and CDR3 extraction. Clonotype tables were post-analysed with VDJtools, and diversity was normalized by down-sampling all datasets to the smallest sample size. In repertoire overlap clustering, CDR3 amino acid sequences, but not nucleotide sequences, were matched to correct batch-related cross-sample contamination. TCRdb passed the public sequencing reads through fastp at Q25 and MiXCR, retaining productive beta sequences. Rows are unified per CDR3 protein, each entry keeping the most common DNA and genes. These V and J calls are TCRdb output, not the study's own analysis. In this sample the table shows 350,000 to 450,000 distinct CDR3 sequences, 30% to 40% of which occur a single time. Around 8% of the sample is held by the ten biggest clonotypes.

V and J lose 3 bases and 3 bases, and a span of 21 bases separates them. Sequences MDHEN (CDR1) and SYDVKM (CDR2) are obtained from the germline V gene. The CDR3 covers 17 residues, taking in both the cysteine and the phenylalanine. The kept DNA is CDR3 alone, 51 bases in frame from the first base. The sequence is built from TRBV28 and TRBJ2-7; TRBD2 is possibly the D segment (5 matching bases). The sequenced sample consisted of blood. The source of this sequence is a girl aged 2 to 9 with multiple sclerosis. The CDR3 region: CASSFRPLRRIIYEQYF. The bases read TGTGCCAGCAGTTTCAGGCCTCTAAGGAGGATAATCTACGAGCAGTACTTC.